This T cell receptor beta chain is from a study of OX40 agonist ivuxolimab in advanced cancers. The assay was immunoSEQ multiplex PCR, and TCRdb's table has in-frame clones only and misses some. The sample holds 20,000 to 25,000 clones, 60% to 85% seen once. Per the germline V gene, CDR1 is LNHNV and CDR2 is YYDKDF (reference sequence). The CDR3 has 13 residues. Losses at the gene ends were 3 bases for V and 8 bases for J; bases not matched to a gene: 6. V usage is TRBV15 and J usage is TRBJ1-2, with 7 bases identical to TRBD1. The source is an adult with an advanced solid tumor such as melanoma, head and neck, liver or kidney cancer. The specimen comprised CD4+ or CD8+ T cells sorted from blood, sampled in a trial of the OX40 agonist ivuxolimab. The CDR3 spells CATSSGGQDGYTF. CDR3 nucleotides: TGTGCCACCAGCAGTGGTGGACAGGACGGCTACACCTTC. Full variable domain (remainder filled in from reference TRBV15 and TRBJ1-2): DAMVIQNPRYQVTQFGKPVTLSCSQTLNHNVMYWYQQKSSQAPKLLFHYYDKDFNNEADTPDNFQSRRPNTSFCFLDIRSPGLGDTAMYLCATSSGGQDGYTFGSGTRLTVV.